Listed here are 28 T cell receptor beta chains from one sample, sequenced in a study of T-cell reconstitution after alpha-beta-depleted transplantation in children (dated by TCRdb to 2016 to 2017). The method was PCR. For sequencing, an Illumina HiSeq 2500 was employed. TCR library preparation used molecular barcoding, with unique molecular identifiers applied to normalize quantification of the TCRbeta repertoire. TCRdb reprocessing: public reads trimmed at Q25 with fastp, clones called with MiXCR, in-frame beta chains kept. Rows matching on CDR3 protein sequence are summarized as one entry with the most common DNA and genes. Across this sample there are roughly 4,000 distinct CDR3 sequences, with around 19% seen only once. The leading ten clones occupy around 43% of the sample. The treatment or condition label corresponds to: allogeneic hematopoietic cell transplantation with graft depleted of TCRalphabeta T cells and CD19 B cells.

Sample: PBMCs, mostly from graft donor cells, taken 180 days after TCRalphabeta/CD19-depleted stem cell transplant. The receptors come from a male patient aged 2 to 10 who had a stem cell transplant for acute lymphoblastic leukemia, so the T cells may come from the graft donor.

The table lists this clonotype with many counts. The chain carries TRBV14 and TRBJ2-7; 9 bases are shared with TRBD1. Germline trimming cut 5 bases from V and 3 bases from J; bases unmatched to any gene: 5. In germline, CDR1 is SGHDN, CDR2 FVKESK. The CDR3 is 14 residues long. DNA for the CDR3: TGTGCCAGCAGCTCCCAGACAGGGGGCTACGAGCAGTACTTC. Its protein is CASSSQTGGYEQYF.

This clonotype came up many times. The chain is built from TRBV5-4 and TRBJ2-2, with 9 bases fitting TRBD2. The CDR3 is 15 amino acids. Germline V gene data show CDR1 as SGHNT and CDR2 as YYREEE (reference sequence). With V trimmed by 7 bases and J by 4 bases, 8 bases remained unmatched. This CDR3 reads CASGDSGRPTGELFF. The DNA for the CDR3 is TGTGCCAGCGGTGATAGCGGGAGACCCACCGGGGAGCTGTTTTTT.

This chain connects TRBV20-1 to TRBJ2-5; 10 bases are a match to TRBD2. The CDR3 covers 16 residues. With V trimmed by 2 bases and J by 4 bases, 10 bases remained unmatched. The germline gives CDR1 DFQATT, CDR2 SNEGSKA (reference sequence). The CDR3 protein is CSARPLAGGPIETQYF. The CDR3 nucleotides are TGCAGTGCTAGACCTTTAGCGGGAGGTCCAATAGAGACCCAGTACTTC.

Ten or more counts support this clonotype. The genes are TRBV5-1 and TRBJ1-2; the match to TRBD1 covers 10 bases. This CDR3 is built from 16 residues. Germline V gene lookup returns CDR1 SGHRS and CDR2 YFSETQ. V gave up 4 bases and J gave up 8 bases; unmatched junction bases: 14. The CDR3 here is CASSPGQGDASRGYTF. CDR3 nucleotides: TGCGCCAGCAGCCCTGGACAGGGGGATGCTTCGCGGGGCTACACCTTC.

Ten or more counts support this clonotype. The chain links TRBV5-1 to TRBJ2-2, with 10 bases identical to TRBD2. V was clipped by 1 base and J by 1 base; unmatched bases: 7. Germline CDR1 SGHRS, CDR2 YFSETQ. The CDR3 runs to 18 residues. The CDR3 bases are TGCGCCAGCAGCTTGACAGCGGGAGGGTCCCAGAACACCGGGGAGCTGTTTTTT. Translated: CASSLTAGGSQNTGELFF.

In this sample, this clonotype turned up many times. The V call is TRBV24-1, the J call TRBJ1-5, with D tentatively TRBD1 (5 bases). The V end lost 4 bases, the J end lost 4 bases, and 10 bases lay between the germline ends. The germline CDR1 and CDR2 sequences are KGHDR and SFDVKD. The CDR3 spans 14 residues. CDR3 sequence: CATSDPTENQPQHF. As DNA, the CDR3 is TGTGCCACCAGTGACCCGACAGAAAATCAGCCCCAGCATTTT.

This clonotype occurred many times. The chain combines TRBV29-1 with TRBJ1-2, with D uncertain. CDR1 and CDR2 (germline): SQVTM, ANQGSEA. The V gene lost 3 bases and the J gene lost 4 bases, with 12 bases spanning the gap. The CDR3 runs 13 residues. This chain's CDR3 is CSVEASLGYGYTF. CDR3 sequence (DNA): TGCAGCGTTGAGGCCAGCTTGGGCTATGGCTACACCTTC. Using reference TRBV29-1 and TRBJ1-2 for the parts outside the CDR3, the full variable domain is SAVISQKPSRDICQRGTSLTIQCQVDSQVTMMFWYRQQPGQSLTLIATANQGSEATYESGFVIDKFPISRPNLTFSTLTVSNMSPEDSSIYLCSVEASLGYGYTFGSGTRLTVV.

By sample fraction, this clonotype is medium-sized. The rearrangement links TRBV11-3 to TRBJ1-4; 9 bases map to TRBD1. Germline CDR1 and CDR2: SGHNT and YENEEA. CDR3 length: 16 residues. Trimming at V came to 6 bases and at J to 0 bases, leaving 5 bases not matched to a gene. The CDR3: CASSGQGFATNEKLFF. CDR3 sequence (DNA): TGTGCCAGCAGTGGACAGGGGTTCGCAACTAATGAAAAACTGTTTTTT.

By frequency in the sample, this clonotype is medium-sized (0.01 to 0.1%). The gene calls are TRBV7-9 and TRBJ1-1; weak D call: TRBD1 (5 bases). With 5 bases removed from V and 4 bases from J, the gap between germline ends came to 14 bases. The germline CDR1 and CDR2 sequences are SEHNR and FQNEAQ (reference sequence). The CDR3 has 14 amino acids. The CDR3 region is CASSDSGGSTEAFF. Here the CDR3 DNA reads TGTGCCAGCAGCGACAGTGGAGGGAGCACTGAAGCTTTCTTT. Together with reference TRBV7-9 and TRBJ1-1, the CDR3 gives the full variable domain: DTGVSQNPRHKITKRGQNVTFRCDPISEHNRLYWYRQTLGQGPEFLTYFQNEAQLEKSRLLSDRFSAERPKGSFSTLEIQRTEQGDSAMYLCASSDSGGSTEAFFGQGTRLTVV.

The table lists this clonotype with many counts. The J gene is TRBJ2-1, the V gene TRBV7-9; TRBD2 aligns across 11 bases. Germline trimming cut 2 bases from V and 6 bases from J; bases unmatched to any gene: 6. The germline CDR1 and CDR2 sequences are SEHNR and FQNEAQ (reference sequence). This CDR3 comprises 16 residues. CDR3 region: CASSLRLAGWVNEQFF. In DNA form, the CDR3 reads TGTGCCAGCAGCTTACGACTAGCGGGGTGGGTCAATGAGCAGTTCTTC.

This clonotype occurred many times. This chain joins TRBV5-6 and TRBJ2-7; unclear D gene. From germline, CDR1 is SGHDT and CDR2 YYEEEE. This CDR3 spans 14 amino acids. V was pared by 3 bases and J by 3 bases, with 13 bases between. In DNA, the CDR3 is TGTGCCAGCAGCTCGACGGTATACAACTACGAGCAGTACTTC. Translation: CASSSTVYNYEQYF.

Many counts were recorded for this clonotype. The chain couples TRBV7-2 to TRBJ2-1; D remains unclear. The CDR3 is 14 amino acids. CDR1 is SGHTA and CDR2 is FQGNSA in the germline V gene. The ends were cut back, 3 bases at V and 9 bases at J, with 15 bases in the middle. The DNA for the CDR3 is TGTGCCAGCAGCTTCGACCCCGGAATCGGTGAGCAGTTCTTC. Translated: CASSFDPGIGEQFF.

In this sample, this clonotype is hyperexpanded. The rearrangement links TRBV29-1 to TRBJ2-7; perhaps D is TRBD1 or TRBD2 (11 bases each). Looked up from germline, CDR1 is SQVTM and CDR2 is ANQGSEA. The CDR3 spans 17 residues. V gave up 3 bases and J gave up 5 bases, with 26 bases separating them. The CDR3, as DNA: TGCAGCGTTGATGGTCGGGACAGGGGGACTAGCGGCCACGAGCAGTACTTC. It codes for CSVDGRDRGTSGHEQYF.

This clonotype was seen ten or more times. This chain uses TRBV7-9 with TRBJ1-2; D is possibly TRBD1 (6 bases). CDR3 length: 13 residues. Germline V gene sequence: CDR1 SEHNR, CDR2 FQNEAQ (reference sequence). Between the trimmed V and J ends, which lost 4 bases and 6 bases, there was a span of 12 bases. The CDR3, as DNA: TGTGCCAGCAGCTCAGGGGTTTTGGATGGCTACACCTTC. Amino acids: CASSSGVLDGYTF. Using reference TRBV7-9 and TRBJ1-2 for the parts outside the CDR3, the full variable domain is DTGVSQNPRHKITKRGQNVTFRCDPISEHNRLYWYRQTLGQGPEFLTYFQNEAQLEKSRLLSDRFSAERPKGSFSTLEIQRTEQGDSAMYLCASSSGVLDGYTFGSGTRLTVV.

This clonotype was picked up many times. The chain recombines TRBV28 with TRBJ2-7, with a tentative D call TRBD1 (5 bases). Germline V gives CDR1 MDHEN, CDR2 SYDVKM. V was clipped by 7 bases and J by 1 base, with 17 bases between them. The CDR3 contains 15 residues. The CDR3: CASTLWGRLSYEQYF. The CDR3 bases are TGTGCCAGCACCTTATGGGGCAGGCTTTCCTACGAGCAGTACTTC.

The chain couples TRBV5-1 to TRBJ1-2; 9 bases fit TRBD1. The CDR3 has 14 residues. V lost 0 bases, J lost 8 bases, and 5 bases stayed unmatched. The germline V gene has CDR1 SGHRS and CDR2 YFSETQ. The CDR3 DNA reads TGCGCCAGCAGCTTGGGGGACAGGGTGGAGGGCTACACCTTC. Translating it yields CASSLGDRVEGYTF.

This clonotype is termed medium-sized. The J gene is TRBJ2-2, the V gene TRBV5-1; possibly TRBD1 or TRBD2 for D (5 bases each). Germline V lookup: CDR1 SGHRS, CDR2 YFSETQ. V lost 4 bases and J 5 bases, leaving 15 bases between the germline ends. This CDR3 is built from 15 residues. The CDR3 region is CASSLTTWGTGELFF. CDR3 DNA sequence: TGCGCCAGCAGCCTCACAACCTGGGGGACCGGGGAGCTGTTTTTT.

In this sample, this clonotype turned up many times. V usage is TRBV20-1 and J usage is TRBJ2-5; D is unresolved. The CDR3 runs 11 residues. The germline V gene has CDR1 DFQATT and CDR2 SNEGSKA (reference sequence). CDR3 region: CSTVFQETQYF. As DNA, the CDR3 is TGCAGCACAGTGTTCCAAGAGACCCAGTACTTC.

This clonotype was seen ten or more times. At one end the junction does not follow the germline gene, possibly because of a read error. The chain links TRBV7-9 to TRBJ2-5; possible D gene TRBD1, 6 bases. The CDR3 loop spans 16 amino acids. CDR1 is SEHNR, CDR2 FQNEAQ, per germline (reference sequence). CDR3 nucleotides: TGTGCCGGCAGCCTTGGGATTGGACAGTACCAAGAGACCCAGTACTTC. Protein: CAGSLGIGQYQETQYF.

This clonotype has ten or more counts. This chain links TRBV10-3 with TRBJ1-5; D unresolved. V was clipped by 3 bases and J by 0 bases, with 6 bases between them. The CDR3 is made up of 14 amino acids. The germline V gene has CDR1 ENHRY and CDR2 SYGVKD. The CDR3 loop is CAISEQNSNQPQHF. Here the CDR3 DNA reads TGTGCCATCAGTGAACAGAATAGCAATCAGCCCCAGCATTTT.

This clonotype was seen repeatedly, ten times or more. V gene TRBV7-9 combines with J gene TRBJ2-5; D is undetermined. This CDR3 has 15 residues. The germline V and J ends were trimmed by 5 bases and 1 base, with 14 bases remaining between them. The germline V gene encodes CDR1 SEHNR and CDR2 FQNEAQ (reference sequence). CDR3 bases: TGTGCCAGCAGCCTTAGCCTTTTCACCCAAGAGACCCAGTACTTC. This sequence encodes CASSLSLFTQETQYF.

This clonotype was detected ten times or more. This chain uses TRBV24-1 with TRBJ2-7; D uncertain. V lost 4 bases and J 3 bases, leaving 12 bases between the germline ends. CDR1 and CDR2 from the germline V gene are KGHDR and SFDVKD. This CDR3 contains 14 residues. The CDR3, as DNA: TGTGCCACCAGTGACTCCGACACGCGCTACGAGCAGTACTTC. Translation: CATSDSDTRYEQYF.

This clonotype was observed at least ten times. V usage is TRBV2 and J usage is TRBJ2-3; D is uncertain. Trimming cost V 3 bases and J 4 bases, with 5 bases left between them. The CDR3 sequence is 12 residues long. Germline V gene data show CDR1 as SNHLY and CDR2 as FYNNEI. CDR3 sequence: CASSEGPDTQYF. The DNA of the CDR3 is TGTGCCAGCAGTGAGGGCCCAGATACGCAGTATTTT.

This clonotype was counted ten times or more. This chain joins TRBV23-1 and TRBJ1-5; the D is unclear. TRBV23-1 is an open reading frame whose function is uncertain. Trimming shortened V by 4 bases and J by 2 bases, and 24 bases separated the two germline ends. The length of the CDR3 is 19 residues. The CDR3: CASSLRPFVGYRGNQPQHF. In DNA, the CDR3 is TGCGCCAGCAGTCTCCGCCCCTTCGTAGGGTATAGGGGCAATCAGCCCCAGCATTTT.

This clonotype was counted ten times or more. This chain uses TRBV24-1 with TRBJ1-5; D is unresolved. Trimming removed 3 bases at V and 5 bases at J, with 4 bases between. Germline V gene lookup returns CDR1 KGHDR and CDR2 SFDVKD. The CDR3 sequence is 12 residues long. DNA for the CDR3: TGTGCCACCAGTGATGGACATCAGCCCCAGCATTTT. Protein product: CATSDGHQPQHF.

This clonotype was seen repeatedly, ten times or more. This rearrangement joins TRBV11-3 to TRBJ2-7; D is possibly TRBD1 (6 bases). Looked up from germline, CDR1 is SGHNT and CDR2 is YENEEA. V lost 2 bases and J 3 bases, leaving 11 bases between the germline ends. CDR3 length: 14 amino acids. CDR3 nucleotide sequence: TGTGCCAGCAGCTTACAGGGGTGGGACTACGAGCAGTACTTC. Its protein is CASSLQGWDYEQYF.

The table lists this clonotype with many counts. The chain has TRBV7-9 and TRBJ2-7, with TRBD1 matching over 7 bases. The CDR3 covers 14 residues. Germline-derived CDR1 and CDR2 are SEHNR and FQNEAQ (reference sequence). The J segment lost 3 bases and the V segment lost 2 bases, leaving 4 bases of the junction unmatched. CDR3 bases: TGTGCCAGCAGCTTAAGGGGGCCGATCTACGAGCAGTACTTC. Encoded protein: CASSLRGPIYEQYF.

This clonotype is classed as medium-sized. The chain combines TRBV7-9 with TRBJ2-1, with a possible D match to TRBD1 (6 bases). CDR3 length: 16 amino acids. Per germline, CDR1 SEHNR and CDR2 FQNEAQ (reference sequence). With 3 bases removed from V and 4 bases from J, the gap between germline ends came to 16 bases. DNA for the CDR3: TGTGCCAGCAGCTTCTTCAGGACAGTATTTTACAATGAGCAGTTCTTC. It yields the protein CASSFFRTVFYNEQFF.